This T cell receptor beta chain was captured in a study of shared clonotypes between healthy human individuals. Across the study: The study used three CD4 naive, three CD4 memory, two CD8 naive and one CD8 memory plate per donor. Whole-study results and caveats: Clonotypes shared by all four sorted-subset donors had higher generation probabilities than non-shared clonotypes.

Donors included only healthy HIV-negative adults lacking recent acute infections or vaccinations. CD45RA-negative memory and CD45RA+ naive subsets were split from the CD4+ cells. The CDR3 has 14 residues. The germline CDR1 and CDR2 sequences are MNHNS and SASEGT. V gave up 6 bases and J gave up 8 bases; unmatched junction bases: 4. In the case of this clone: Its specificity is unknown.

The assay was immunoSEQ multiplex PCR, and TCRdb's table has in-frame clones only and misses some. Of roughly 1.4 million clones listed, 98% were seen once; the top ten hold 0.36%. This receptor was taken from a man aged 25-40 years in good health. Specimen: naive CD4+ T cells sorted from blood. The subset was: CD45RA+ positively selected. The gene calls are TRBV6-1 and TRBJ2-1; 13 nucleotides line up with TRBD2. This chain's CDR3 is CASRTSGRFYEQFF. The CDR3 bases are TGTGCCAGCAGGACTAGCGGGAGGTTCTATGAGCAGTTCTTC.